Described below is a single T cell receptor beta chain sequence and its context. This entry is derived from a study of blood T cell repertoires in COVID-19. Across the study: Specimens from acute and convalescent COVID-19 originated in the United States, Italy and Spain. T cells, B-cell-depleted T cells, or PBMCs supplied cDNA or gDNA.

Per the study methods: The authors estimated nucleated cell counts from reference gene primer amplification. Profiled with immunoSEQ multiplex PCR; TCRdb holds only in-frame clones, not every one. V and J calls and clone size are as listed in that table; D and trimming were resolved from the DNA. This repertoire shows around 300,000 clones, 70% to 90% found once; its top ten account for 3%. Germline CDR1 and CDR2: LNHDA and SQIVND (reference sequence). The ends lost 5 bases at V and 2 bases at J; junction bases unmatched: 10. The CDR3 has 16 amino acids. The chain couples TRBV19 to TRBJ2-7; 9 bases are a match to TRBD1. The material sequenced was peripheral blood. The sequence was obtained from a woman younger than 45 with active or convalescent COVID-19. CDR3 bases: TGTGCCAGTAGTTCCACAGGGGGCTTTGTGCCCTACGAGCAGTACTTC. It specifies CASSSTGGFVPYEQYF.